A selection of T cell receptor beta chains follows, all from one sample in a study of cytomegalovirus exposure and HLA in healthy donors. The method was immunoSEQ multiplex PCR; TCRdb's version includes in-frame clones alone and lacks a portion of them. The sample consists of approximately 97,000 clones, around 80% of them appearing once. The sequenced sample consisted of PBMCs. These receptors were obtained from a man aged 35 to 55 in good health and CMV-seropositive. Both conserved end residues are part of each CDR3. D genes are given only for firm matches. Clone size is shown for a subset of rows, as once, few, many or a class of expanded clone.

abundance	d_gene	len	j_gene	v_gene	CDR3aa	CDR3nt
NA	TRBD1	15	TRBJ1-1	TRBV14	CASSQEWTGNTEAFF	TGTGCCAGCAGCCAAGAGTGGACAGGGAACACTGAAGCTTTCTTT
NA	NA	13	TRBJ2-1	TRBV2	CASRTDTYNEQFF	TGTGCCAGCAGAACGGACACCTACAATGAGCAGTTCTTC
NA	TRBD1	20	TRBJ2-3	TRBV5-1	CASSPRTGGRWGSGSPAQYF	TGCGCCAGCAGCCCAAGGACAGGGGGACGATGGGGAAGCGGGAGCCCCGCGCAGTATTTT
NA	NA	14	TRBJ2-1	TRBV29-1	CSVRDTGVANEQFF	TGCAGCGTCCGGGACACCGGGGTTGCCAATGAGCAGTTCTTC
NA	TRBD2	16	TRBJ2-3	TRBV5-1	CASSPGTSGGTDTQYF	TGCGCCAGCAGCCCCGGGACTAGCGGGGGGACAGATACGCAGTATTTT
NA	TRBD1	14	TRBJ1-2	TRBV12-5	CASGLDRGRFGYTF	TGTGCTAGTGGTTTGGACAGGGGGAGGTTTGGCTACACCTTC
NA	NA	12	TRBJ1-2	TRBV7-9	CASSLDRHGYTF	TGTGCCAGCAGCTTAGACAGGCATGGCTACACCTTC
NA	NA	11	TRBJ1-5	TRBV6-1	CASRGWQPQHF	TGTGCCAGCAGGGGCTGGCAGCCCCAGCATTTT
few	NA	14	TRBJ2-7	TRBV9	CASPRGRFSYEQYF	TGTGCCAGCCCCAGGGGAAGATTCTCCTACGAGCAGTACTTC
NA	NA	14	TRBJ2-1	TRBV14	CASSQDPRYNEQFF	TGTGCCAGCAGCCAAGATCCCCGCTACAATGAGCAGTTCTTC
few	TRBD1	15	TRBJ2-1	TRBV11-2	CASSLTGTGENEQFF	TGTGCCAGCAGCTTAACCGGGACAGGGGAGAATGAGCAGTTCTTC
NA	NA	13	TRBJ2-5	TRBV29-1	CSVEAPLQETQYF	TGCAGCGTTGAAGCGCCACTCCAAGAGACCCAGTACTTC
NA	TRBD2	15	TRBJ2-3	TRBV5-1	CASSLTGRITDTQYF	TGCGCCAGCAGCTTGACCGGGAGGATCACAGATACGCAGTATTTT
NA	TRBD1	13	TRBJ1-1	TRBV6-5	CASSRTGNTEAFF	TGTGCCAGCAGTCGGACAGGGAACACTGAAGCTTTCTTT
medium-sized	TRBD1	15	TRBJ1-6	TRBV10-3	CAISEAGTGYSPLHF	TGTGCCATCAGTGAGGCCGGGACAGGCTATTCACCCCTCCACTTT
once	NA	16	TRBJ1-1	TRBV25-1	CASSESAGWANTEAFF	TGTGCCAGCAGTGAATCAGCAGGGTGGGCGAACACTGAAGCTTTCTTT
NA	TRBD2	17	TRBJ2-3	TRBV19	CASSIRASGTSTDTQYF	TGTGCCAGTAGTATACGGGCTAGCGGAACTAGCACAGATACGCAGTATTTT
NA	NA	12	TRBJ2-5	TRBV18	CASSPAQETQYF	TGTGCCAGCTCACCGGCACAAGAGACCCAGTACTTC
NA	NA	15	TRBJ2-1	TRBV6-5	CASSYSASSYNEQFF	TGTGCCAGCAGTTACTCCGCCAGCTCCTACAATGAGCAGTTCTTC
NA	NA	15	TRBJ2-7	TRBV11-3	CASSLGTAGSYEQYF	TGTGCCAGCAGCTTAGGGACGGCAGGGTCCTACGAGCAGTACTTC
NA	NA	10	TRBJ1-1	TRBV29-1	CSVGDSEAFF	TGCAGCGTCGGAGACAGTGAAGCTTTCTTT
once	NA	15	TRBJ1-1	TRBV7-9	CASSRTRVSGTEAFF	TGTGCCAGCAGCCGGACGCGGGTGAGTGGCACTGAAGCTTTCTTT
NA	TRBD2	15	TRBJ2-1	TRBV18	CASSPGLAGGNEQFF	TGTGCCAGCTCACCAGGACTAGCGGGGGGGAATGAGCAGTTCTTC
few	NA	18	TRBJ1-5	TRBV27	CASRSTSPWELGNQPQHF	TGTGCCAGCAGATCAACGTCCCCGTGGGAGCTCGGAAATCAGCCCCAGCATTTT
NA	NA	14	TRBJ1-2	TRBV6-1	CASSEQTGDYGYTF	TGTGCCAGCAGTGAACAAACAGGCGACTATGGCTACACCTTC
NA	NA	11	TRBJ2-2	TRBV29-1	CSAQGAGELFF	TGCAGCGCCCAGGGTGCCGGGGAGCTGTTTTTT
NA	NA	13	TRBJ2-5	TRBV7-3	CASSLAGRETQYF	TGTGCCAGCAGCTTGGCGGGGCGAGAGACCCAGTACTTC
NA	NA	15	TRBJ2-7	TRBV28	CATNPRLVVVHEQYF	TGTGCCACCAACCCCAGACTAGTTGTAGTCCACGAGCAGTACTTC
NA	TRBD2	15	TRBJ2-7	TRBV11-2	CASSLASGNRYEQYF	TGTGCCAGCAGCTTAGCTAGCGGGAACCGCTACGAGCAGTACTTC
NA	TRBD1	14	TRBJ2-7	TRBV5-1	CASSLGTGAYEQYF	TGCGCCAGCAGCTTGGGGACAGGGGCCTACGAGCAGTACTTC
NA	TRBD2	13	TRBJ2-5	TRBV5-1	CASSLALAETQYF	TGCGCCAGCAGCTTGGCACTAGCGGAGACCCAGTACTTC
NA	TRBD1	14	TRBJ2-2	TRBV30	CARRSRGPTGELFF	TGTGCCCGCCGCTCCAGGGGGCCTACGGGGGAGCTGTTTTTT
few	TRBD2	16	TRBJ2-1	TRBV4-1	CASSQDRASGSFEQFF	TGCGCCAGCAGCCAAGATAGGGCTAGCGGGAGTTTTGAGCAGTTCTTC
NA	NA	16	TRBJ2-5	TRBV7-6	CASSLMGFGGQEAQYF	TGTGCCAGCAGCTTAATGGGATTCGGAGGCCAAGAGGCCCAGTACTTC
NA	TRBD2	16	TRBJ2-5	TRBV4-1	CASSQEGLAVQETQYF	TGCGCCAGCAGCCAAGAGGGACTAGCGGTACAAGAGACCCAGTACTTC
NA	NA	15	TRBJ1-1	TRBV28	CASSLSNLANTEAFF	TGTGCCAGCAGTTTATCCAACTTAGCGAACACTGAAGCTTTCTTT
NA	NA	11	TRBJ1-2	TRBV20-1	CSASFPSGFPF	TGCAGTGCTAGCTTCCCCTCAGGGTTCCCCTTC
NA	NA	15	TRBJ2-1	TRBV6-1	CASRLQGSQSNEQFF	TGTGCCAGCAGACTCCAGGGGAGTCAGAGTAATGAGCAGTTCTTC
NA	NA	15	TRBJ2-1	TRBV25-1	CASSLGQGYGNEQFF	TGTGCCAGCAGTCTGGGGCAGGGGTACGGCAATGAGCAGTTCTTC
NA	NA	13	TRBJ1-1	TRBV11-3	CASSFTFSTEAFF	TGTGCCAGCAGCTTTACCTTCAGCACTGAAGCTTTCTTT